This TCR beta chain was profiled in a study of response to subunit inactivated influenza vaccine. The sample holds a few counts of this clonotype. TCRdb reprocessed the RT-PCR reads via MiXCR and lists one record per CDR3 protein. Of roughly 710,000 distinct CDR3 sequences in the sample, less than 15% are singletons; the top ten hold roughly 7.2%. CDR3 size: 17 residues. Per germline, CDR1 SGDLS and CDR2 YYNGEE. V was clipped by 4 bases and J by 3 bases; unmatched bases: 8. This chain uses TRBV9 with TRBJ2-7, with 15 bases matching TRBD2. Sequencing used PBMCs from blood, obtained around 14 days before vaccination. This receptor was taken from a man aged 50-59 years who received an inactivated influenza vaccine. CDR3 nucleotides: TGTGCCAGCAGCCTTCTGGGACTAGCGGGGGGTTTCTACGAGCAGTACTTC. Translating gives CASSLLGLAGGFYEQYF. Looking up the rest from reference TRBV9 and TRBJ2-7 gives the full variable domain: DSGVTQTPKHLITATGQRVTLRCSPRSGDLSVYWYQQSLDQGLQFLIQYYNGEERAKGNILERFSAQQFPDLHSELNLSSLELGDSALYFCASSLLGLAGGFYEQYFGPGTRLTVT.